This TCR beta chain derives from a study of Graves' ophthalmopathy and Graves' hyperthyroidism. Researchers took RNA transcripts and amplified TCR beta CDR3 regions from them. The first-round RT-PCR employed HTBI primers together with the Qiagen OneStep RT-PCR kit. A multiplex PCR was then performed as the second round. TCRdb reanalysed the multiplex PCR reads using MiXCR and keeps one entry per CDR3 protein. The profile shows roughly 400,000 distinct CDR3 sequences, over 15% of them singletons. The diagnosis combined clinical symptoms, thyroxine, TRAb, thyroid ultrasound and orbital computed tomography scans. V was trimmed by 8 bases and J by 7 bases, leaving 14 bases between them. This CDR3 comprises 12 residues. This clonotype has a count of ten or more.

The sequence was obtained from a woman between 18 and 29 years old with stable Graves' hyperthyroidism. This sequence joins TRBV12-3 or TRBV12-4 and TRBJ2-5; weak D call: TRBD2 (6 bases). Sequenced material: peripheral blood. The DNA of the CDR3 is TGTGCCAGCCTCCTCGGGAGAGGGACCCAGTACTTC. It specifies CASLLGRGTQYF.